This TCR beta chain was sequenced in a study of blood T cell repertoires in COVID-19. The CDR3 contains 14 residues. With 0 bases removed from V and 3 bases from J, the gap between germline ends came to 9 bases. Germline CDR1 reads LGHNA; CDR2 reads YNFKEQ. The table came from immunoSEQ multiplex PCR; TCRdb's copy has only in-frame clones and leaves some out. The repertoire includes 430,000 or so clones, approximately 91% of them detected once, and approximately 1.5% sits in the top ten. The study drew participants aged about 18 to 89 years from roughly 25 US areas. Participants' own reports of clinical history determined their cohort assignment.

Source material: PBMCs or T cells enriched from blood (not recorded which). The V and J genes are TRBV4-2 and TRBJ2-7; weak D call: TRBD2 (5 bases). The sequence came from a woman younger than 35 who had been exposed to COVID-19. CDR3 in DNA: TGTGCCAGCAGCCAAGACCGGGGTCTCTACGAGCAGTACTTC. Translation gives CASSQDRGLYEQYF.